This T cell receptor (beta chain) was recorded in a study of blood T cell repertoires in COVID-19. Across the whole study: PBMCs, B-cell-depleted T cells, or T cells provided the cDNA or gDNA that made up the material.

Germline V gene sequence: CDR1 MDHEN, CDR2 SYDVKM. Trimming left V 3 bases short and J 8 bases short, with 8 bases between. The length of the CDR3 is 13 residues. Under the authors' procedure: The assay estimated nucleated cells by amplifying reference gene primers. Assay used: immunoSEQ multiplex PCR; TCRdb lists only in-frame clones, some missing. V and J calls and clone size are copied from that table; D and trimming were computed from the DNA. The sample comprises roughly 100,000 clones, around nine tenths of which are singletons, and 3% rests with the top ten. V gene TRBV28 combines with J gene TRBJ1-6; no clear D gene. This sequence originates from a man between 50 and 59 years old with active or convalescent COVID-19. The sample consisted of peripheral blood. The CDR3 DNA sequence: TGTGCCAGCAGTTTTAGTGAGGATTCACCCCTCCACTTT. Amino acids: CASSFSEDSPLHF.